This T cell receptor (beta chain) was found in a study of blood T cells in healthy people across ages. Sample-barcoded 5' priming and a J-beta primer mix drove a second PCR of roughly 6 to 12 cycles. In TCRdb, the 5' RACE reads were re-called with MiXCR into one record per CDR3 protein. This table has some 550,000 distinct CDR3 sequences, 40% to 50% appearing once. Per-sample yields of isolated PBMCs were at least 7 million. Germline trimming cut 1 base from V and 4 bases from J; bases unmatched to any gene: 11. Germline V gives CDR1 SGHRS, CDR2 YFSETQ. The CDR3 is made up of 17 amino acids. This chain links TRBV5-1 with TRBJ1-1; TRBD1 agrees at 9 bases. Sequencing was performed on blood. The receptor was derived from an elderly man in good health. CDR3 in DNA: TGCGCCAGCAGCTTGTCCGGACAGGGGAGAGTGGGCACTGAAGCTTTCTTT. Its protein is CASSLSGQGRVGTEAFF.